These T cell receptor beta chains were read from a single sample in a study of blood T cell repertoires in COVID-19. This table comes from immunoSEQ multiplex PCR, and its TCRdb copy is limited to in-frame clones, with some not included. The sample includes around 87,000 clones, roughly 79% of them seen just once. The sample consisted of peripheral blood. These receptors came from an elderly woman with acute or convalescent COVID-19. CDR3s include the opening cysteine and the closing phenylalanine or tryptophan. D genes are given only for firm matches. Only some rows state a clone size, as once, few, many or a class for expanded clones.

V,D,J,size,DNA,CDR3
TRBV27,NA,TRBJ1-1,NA,TGTGCCAGCAGTTCCCTAGGCCAGGGTGAAAGCACTGAAGCTTTCTTT,CASSSLGQGESTEAFF
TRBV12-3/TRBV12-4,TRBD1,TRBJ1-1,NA,TGTGCCAGCAGCCTTCGACAGGGGGCGACGGGTTTCTTT,CASSLRQGATGFF
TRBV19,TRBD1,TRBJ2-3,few,TGTGCCATAGCCCCCACCGGGACAGGGGGTGCTGGTACGCAGTATTTT,CAIAPTGTGGAGTQYF
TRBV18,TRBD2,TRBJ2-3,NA,TGTGCCAGCTCACCACTAGCGGGAGGGAACACGGATACGCAGTATTTT,CASSPLAGGNTDTQYF
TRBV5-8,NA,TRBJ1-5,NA,TGTGCCAGCAGACAGGGCTGGCCCCAGCATTTT,CASRQGWPQHF
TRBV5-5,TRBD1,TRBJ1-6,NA,TGTGCCAGCAGCTTCAGTGGGACAGGGATCTCACCCCTCCACTTT,CASSFSGTGISPLHF
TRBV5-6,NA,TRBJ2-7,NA,TGTGCCAGCAGACAGGACGAGGCCTACGAGCAGTACTTC,CASRQDEAYEQYF
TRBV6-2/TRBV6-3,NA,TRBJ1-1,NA,TGTGCCAGCAGCTTCCCAGGTAGCACTGAAGCTTTCTTT,CASSFPGSTEAFF
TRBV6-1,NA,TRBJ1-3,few,TGTGCCAGCAGTGAAAATCCCCACTCTGGAAACACCATATATTTT,CASSENPHSGNTIYF
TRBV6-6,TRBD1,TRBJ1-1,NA,TGTGCCAGCAGTTACCATCCAGGGGGCACGGACACTGAAGCTTTCTTT,CASSYHPGGTDTEAFF
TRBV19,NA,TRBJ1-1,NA,TGTGCCAGTAGTATCCCCCAGGGAAGGGCCGAGATAGGCTTCTTT,CASSIPQGRAEIGFF
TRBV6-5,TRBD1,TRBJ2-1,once,TGTGCCAGCAGCTGGGACAGGGGGCTGGATGAGCAGTTCTTC,CASSWDRGLDEQFF
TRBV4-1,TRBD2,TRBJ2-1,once,TGCGCCAGCAGCCAAGATCAGCCCGCTAGCGGGAGGTGGAATGAGCAGTTCTTC,CASSQDQPASGRWNEQFF
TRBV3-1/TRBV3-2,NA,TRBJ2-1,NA,TGTGCCAGCAGCCAAGATCCGGGATCCTACAATGAGCAGTTCTTC,CASSQDPGSYNEQFF
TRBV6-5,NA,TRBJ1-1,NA,TGTGCCAGCAGTTACTGGGGGGGTTCCGACACTGAAGCTTTCTTT,CASSYWGGSDTEAFF
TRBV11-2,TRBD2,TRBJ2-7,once,TGTGCCAGCAGCCCCCGGACTAGCGGGATCTACGAGCAGTACTTC,CASSPRTSGIYEQYF
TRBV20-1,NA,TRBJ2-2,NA,TGCAGTGCTAGTTTGAGAGCCGGGGAGCTGTTTTTT,CSASLRAGELFF
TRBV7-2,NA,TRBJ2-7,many,TGTGCCAGCAGCTTAGCCACGGCCTACGAGCAGTACTTC,CASSLATAYEQYF
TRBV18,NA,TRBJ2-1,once,TGTGCCAGCTCACCAACTGAGGAGATAGAGCAGTTCTTC,CASSPTEEIEQFF
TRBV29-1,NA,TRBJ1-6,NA,TGCAGCGCCGGGACTGGGGGAGATTCACCCCTCCACTTT,CSAGTGGDSPLHF
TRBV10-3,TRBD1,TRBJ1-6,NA,TGTGCCATCGGACAGGGAGATTCACCCCTCCACTTT,CAIGQGDSPLHF
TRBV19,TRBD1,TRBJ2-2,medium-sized,TGTGCCAGTAGTCTCGGGACAGGCAACACCGGGGAGCTGTTTTTT,CASSLGTGNTGELFF
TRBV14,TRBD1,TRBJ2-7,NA,TGTGCCAGCAGCAGGGACAGGCGCTACGAGCAGTACTTC,CASSRDRRYEQYF
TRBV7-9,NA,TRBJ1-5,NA,TGTGCCAGCAGCGCCCAGGGAGCGGGTGAGCCCCAGCATTTT,CASSAQGAGEPQHF
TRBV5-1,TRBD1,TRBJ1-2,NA,TGCGCCAGCAGCTTCCGCCGACAGGGACCTGCTGGCTACACCTTC,CASSFRRQGPAGYTF
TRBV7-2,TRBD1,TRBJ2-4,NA,TGTGCCAGCAGCGCGTTGACAGGGGGAGGAGCCATTCAGTACTTC,CASSALTGGGAIQYF
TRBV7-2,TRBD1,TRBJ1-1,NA,TGTGCCAGCAGCTCAGGACAGGGAGGTCTGGGAGCTTTCTTT,CASSSGQGGLGAFF
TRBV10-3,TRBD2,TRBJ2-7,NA,TGTGCCATCAGGGGCGGACTAGCGGGAGTTGACGAGCAGTACTTC,CAIRGGLAGVDEQYF
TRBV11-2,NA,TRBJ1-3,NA,TGTGCCAGCAGCTACTTACGGGGGGCTGGAAACACCATATATTTT,CASSYLRGAGNTIYF
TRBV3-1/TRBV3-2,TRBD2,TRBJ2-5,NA,TGTGCCAGCAGCCGGTCTAGCGGGAATTTGGGAGAGACCCAGTACTTC,CASSRSSGNLGETQYF
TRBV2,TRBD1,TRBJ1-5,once,TGTGCCAGCAGTGTTTCCGGGACAGGGGTTCAGCCCCAGCATTTT,CASSVSGTGVQPQHF
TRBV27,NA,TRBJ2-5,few,TGTGCCAGCAGACTCAGCGGAACGAACCTACATGAGACCCAGTACTTC,CASRLSGTNLHETQYF
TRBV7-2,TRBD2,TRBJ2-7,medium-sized,TGTGCCAGCAGCTTAGGGCTAGCGGGGGGGCATGAGTACGAGCAGTACTTC,CASSLGLAGGHEYEQYF
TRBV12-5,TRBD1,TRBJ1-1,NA,TGTGCTAGTGGTTTTAAATCGCAGGGGGAATACACTGAAGCTTTCTTT,CASGFKSQGEYTEAFF
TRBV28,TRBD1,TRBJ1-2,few,TGTGCCAGCACCCCGGACAGGGGTGATGGCTACACCTTC,CASTPDRGDGYTF
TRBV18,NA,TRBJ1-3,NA,TGTGCCAGCTCACCACGGCAGGGGCCCTCTGGAAACACCATATATTTT,CASSPRQGPSGNTIYF
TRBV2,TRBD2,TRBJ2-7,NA,TGTGCCAGCCTAAGGGGACGGGAGGTCTCCTACGAGCAGTACTTC,CASLRGREVSYEQYF
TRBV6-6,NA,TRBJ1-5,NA,TGTGCCAGCACCCAGGGGCAGGGCAATCAGCCCCAGCATTTT,CASTQGQGNQPQHF
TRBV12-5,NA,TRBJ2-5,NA,TGTGCTAGTGGTCTCCAAGAGACCCAGTACTTC,CASGLQETQYF
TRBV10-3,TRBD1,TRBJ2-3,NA,TGTGCCATCAGTGTAACCGGGACAGGGTTGACAGATACGCAGTATTTT,CAISVTGTGLTDTQYF